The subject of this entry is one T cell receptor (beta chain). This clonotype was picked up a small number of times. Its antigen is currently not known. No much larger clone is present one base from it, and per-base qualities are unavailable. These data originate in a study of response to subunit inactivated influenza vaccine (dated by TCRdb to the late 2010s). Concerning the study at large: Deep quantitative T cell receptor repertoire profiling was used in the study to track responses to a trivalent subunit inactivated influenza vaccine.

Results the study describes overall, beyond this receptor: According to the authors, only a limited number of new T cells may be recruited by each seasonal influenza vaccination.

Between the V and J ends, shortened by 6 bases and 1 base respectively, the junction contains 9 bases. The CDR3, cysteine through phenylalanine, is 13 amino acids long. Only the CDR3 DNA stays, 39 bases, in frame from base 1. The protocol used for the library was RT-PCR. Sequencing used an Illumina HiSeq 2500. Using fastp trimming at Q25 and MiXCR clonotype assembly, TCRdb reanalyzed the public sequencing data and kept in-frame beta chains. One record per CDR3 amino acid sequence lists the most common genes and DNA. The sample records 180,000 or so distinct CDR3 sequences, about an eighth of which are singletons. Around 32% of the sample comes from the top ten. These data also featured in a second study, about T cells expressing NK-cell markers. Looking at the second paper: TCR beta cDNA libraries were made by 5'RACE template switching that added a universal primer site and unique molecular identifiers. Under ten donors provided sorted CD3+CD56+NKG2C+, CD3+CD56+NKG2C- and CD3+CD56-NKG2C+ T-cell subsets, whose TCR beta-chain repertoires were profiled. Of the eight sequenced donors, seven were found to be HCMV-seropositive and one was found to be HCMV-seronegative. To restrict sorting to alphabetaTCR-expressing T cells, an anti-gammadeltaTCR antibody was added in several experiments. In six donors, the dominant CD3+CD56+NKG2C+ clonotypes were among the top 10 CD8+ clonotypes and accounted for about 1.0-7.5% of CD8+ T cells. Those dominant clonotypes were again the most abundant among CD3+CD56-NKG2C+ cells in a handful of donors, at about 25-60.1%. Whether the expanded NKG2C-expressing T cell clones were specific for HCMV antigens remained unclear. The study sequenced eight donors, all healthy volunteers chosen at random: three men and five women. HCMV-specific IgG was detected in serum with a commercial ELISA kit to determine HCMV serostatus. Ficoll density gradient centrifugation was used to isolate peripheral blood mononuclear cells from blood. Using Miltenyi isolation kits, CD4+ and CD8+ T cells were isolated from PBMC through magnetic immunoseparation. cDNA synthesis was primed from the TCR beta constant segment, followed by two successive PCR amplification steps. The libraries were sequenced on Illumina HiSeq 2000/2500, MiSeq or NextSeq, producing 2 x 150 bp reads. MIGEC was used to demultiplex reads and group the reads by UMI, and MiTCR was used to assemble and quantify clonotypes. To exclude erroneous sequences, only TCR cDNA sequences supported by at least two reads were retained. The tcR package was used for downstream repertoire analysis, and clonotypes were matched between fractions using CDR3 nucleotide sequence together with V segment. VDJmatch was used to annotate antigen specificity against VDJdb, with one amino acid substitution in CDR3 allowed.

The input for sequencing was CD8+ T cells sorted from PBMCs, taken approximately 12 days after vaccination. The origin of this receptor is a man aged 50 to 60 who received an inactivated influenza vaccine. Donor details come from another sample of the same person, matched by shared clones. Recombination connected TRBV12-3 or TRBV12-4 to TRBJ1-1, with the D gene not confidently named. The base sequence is TGTGCCAGCAGAACAGTAGGGAACACTGAAGCTTTCTTT. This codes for CASRTVGNTEAFF.